Each of the 21 T cell receptor beta chains below was sequenced from the same sample in a study of cytomegalovirus exposure and HLA in healthy donors (dated by TCRdb to about 2017). Libraries were prepared through the immunoSEQ multiplex PCR assay. The multiplex PCR relied on a mix of 60 forward primers for TCR Vbeta segments and 13 reverse primers for TCR Jbeta segments. Drawn from immuneACCESS, this table holds only the in-frame rearrangements with V and J called that TCRdb kept. Clones are partly lost; checked studies trace under half to an unresolved V gene and leave the rest unexplained. Within this sample are more than 150,000 clones, with about 90% of them counted one time only. Less than 0.3% of the sample goes to the ten largest clones. The sample comprised PBMCs. Receptors were obtained from a girl less than two years old in good health and CMV-seronegative.

The chain is built from TRBV5-1 and TRBJ1-3; D perhaps matches TRBD1 (6 bases). Trimming took 2 bases from V and 0 from J, leaving 12 bases between them. The CDR3 is 16 residues long. Germline V CDR1 and CDR2: SGHRS, YFSETQ. In DNA form, the CDR3 reads TGCGCCAGCAGCTTTGTGGGGGCTATCTCTGGAAACACCATATATTTT. It translates to CASSFVGAISGNTIYF.

This chain links TRBV5-1 with TRBJ2-1; TRBD2 aligns across 9 bases. V dropped 6 bases and J dropped 8; count of bases not matched to a gene: 6. CDR1 and CDR2 (germline): SGHRS, YFSETQ. This CDR3 is built from 13 residues. The CDR3 protein is CASNAGGPDEQFF. CDR3 coding DNA: TGCGCCAGCAATGCGGGGGGGCCTGATGAGCAGTTCTTC.

The chain employs TRBV30 and TRBJ1-5, with 7 bases that match TRBD1. The CDR3 length is 14 residues. The germline CDR1 and CDR2 sequences are GTSNPN and SVGIG (reference sequence). Trimming removed 4 bases from V and 0 bases from J; junction bases left unmatched: 3. The CDR3 nucleotides read TGTGCCTGGAATAGGGACAGTAGCAATCAGCCCCAGCATTTT. Translation: CAWNRDSSNQPQHF.

This clone was seen more than once but under ten times. The chain recombines TRBV2 with TRBJ1-5; no firm D call. V dropped 5 bases and J dropped 7 bases, with 21 bases sitting between them. Germline V gene sequence: CDR1 SNHLY, CDR2 FYNNEI. CDR3 length: 16 residues. For the CDR3, the DNA is TGTGCCAGCAGTATCAACGAGGGAGTCGGGTGGCAGCCCCAGCATTTT. Translating gives CASSINEGVGWQPQHF.

V and J are TRBV7-8 and TRBJ2-7, with D perhaps TRBD1 (6 bases). Germline V CDR1 and CDR2: SGHVS, FQNEAQ. V was clipped by 5 bases and J by 3 bases, with 11 bases between them. The CDR3 totals 13 residues. CDR3 region: CASSIRTVYEQYF. The CDR3, as DNA: TGTGCCAGCAGCATACGGACAGTCTACGAGCAGTACTTC.

This clone has more than one count but fewer than ten. The chain combines TRBV5-4 with TRBJ2-2; D gene uncertain. The germline V gene encodes CDR1 SGHNT and CDR2 YYREEE (reference sequence). This CDR3 contains 12 residues. V was pared by 4 bases and J by 8 bases, with 9 bases between. The CDR3 coding sequence is TGTGCCAGCAGCCTTTTATTGGGGGAGCTGTTTTTT. Amino acids: CASSLLLGELFF.

CDR3 sequence (DNA): TGCGCCACCAACAGGGACCTATACAATGAGCAGTTCTTC. This encodes CATNRDLYNEQFF. The V and J genes are TRBV10-2 and TRBJ2-1, with TRBD1 as a possible D gene (6 bases). CDR1 is WSHSY and CDR2 is SAAADI in the germline V gene. V was cut by 10 bases and J by 4 bases, with 14 bases left in between. The CDR3 loop spans 13 amino acids.

The rearrangement joins TRBV11-1 to TRBJ2-3; 10 positions agree with TRBD2. Looked up from germline, CDR1 is SGHAT and CDR2 is FQDESV (reference sequence). The CDR3 sequence is 16 residues long. The V segment lost 5 bases and the J segment 3 bases; nucleotides outside the gene matches: 8. This CDR3 reads CASSLRAGGPTDTQYF. The CDR3 DNA follows: TGTGCCAGCAGCCTAAGAGCGGGGGGGCCGACAGATACGCAGTATTTT.

In its sample, this clone was seen once. The chain employs TRBV15 and TRBJ2-3; TRBD2 aligns across 10 bases. With V trimmed by 1 base and J by 5 bases, 6 bases remained unmatched. This CDR3 is 16 amino acids long. Germline CDR1 and CDR2: LNHNV and YYDKDF (reference sequence). The CDR3 coding sequence is TGTGCCACCAGCAGAGTCCCAGCGGGGGGGCAAGATACGCAGTATTTT. Encoded protein: CATSRVPAGGQDTQYF.

The J gene is TRBJ1-5, the V gene TRBV19; D might be TRBD1 (6 bases). Germline CDR1 reads LNHDA; CDR2 reads SQIVND (reference sequence). V lost 2 bases to trimming and J lost 7 bases, with 12 bases between them. The CDR3 has 14 amino acids. CDR3 sequence (DNA): TGTGCCAGTAGTATACCCCAGGGGTGGCAGCCCCAGCATTTT. It yields the protein CASSIPQGWQPQHF.

This clone was recorded only once. The rearrangement joins TRBV6-1 to TRBJ1-2, with 10 bases aligning to TRBD1. Germline values: CDR1 MNHNS, CDR2 SASEGT. The length of the CDR3 is 14 residues. Unmatched junction bases numbered 7, after V lost 7 bases and J lost 5 bases. CDR3 bases: TGTGCCAGCACCCCACCGGGACAGGGGTATGGCTACACCTTC. Encoded protein: CASTPPGQGYGYTF.

In the case of this clone: The sample has other DNA sequences that encode this CDR3 too. V and J are TRBV30 and TRBJ2-7; the D gene is possibly TRBD1 (6 bases). With 3 bases removed from V and 3 bases from J, the gap between germline ends came to 9 bases. The CDR3 consists of 12 residues. In germline, CDR1 is GTSNPN, CDR2 SVGIG (reference sequence). CDR3: CAWSVQGYEQYF. CDR3 nucleotides: TGTGCCTGGAGCGTACAGGGCTACGAGCAGTACTTC. Combining the CDR3 with reference TRBV30 and TRBJ2-7 gives the whole variable domain SQTIHQWPATLVQPVGSPLSLECTVEGTSNPNLYWYRQAAGRGLQLLFYSVGIGQISSEVPQNLSASRPQDRQFILSSKKLLLSDSGFYLCAWSVQGYEQYFGPGTRLTVT.

The V call is TRBV6-1, the J call TRBJ1-5; 7 nucleotides align to TRBD1. Germline lookup yields CDR1 MNHNS and CDR2 SASEGT. V shed 6 bases, J shed 9 bases, and the junction held 14 bases outside the gene matches. The CDR3 has 15 residues. This CDR3 is CASRSFDRAQGPQHF. CDR3 coding DNA: TGTGCCAGCAGGAGCTTCGACAGGGCTCAGGGGCCCCAGCATTTT.

The rearrangement uses TRBV5-1 and TRBJ2-2; D perhaps matches TRBD2 (6 bases). The CDR3 is 16 residues long. CDR1 and CDR2 (germline): SGHRS, YFSETQ. V lost 0 bases and J lost 2, with 11 bases in between. The CDR3 sequence: CASSLAGGINTGELFF. In DNA form, the CDR3 reads TGCGCCAGCAGCTTGGCGGGCGGGATAAACACCGGGGAGCTGTTTTTT. The complete variable domain, with remaining parts taken from reference TRBV5-1 and TRBJ2-2, reads KAGVTQTPRYLIKTRGQQVTLSCSPISGHRSVSWYQQTPGQGLQFLFEYFSETQRNKGNFPGRFSGRQFSNSRSEMNVSTLELGDSALYLCASSLAGGINTGELFFGEGSRLTVL.

The chain links TRBV5-1 to TRBJ2-3; D not resolved. From germline, CDR1 is SGHRS and CDR2 YFSETQ. V dropped 2 bases and J dropped 2 bases, with 3 bases sitting between them. The CDR3 is made up of 12 amino acids. The DNA of the CDR3 is TGCGCCAGCAGCTTCCTCACAGATACGCAGTATTTT. Translation: CASSFLTDTQYF.

The CDR3: CASSDLDDSSYEQYF. DNA for the CDR3: TGTGCCAGCAGTGATTTGGACGACAGCTCCTACGAGCAGTACTTC. The chain links TRBV2 to TRBJ2-7, with D possibly TRBD1 on 5 matching bases. Trimming took off 3 bases at V and 0 bases at J, with 12 bases between the two ends. The length of the CDR3 is 15 residues. From germline, CDR1 is SNHLY and CDR2 FYNNEI.

In its sample, this clone was seen a few times. The chain combines TRBV6-5 with TRBJ2-1, with TRBD2 matching over 8 bases. CDR3 length: 15 residues. Germline V gene lookup returns CDR1 MNHEY and CDR2 SVGAGI. Losses at the gene ends were 5 bases for V and 2 bases for J; bases not matched to a gene: 5. CDR3: CASSTSGSPYNEQFF. In nucleotides, the CDR3 is TGTGCCAGCAGTACAAGCGGGAGTCCCTACAATGAGCAGTTCTTC.

The genes are TRBV5-5 and TRBJ1-2; D might be TRBD1 (5 bases). From germline, CDR1 is SGHKS and CDR2 YYEKEE (reference sequence). Trimming left V 2 bases short and J 6 bases short, with 17 bases between. CDR3 length equals 15 residues. CDR3 sequence reads: CASSFTSDTSNGYTF. The CDR3 nucleotides read TGTGCCAGCAGCTTCACCTCGGACACTTCAAATGGCTACACCTTC.

The V call is TRBV11-1, the J call TRBJ2-3; 11 nucleotides align to TRBD2. The V gene's germline CDR1 is SGHAT and CDR2 FQDESV (reference sequence). CDR3 length: 15 residues. Trimming took 5 bases from V and 6 from J; bases not matched to a gene: 7. The CDR3 sequence is CASSPWTSGWDTQYF. The CDR3 DNA reads as TGTGCCAGCAGCCCTTGGACTAGCGGGTGGGATACGCAGTATTTT.

The CDR3 nucleotides read TGTGCCAGCAGCAGGGGGGGCACGAACACCGGGGAGCTGTTTTTT. Translating gives CASSRGGTNTGELFF. V usage is TRBV9 and J usage is TRBJ2-2; tentative D call: TRBD2 (7 bases). The CDR3 is 15 residues long. Germline CDR1 and CDR2: SGDLS and YYNGEE. V was shortened by 4 bases and J by 0 bases, with 10 bases between the two germline ends.

The chain uses TRBV6-5 and TRBJ2-1; 9 nucleotides align to TRBD2. CDR1 is MNHEY, CDR2 SVGAGI, per germline. With V trimmed by 3 bases and J by 4 bases, 7 bases remained unmatched. The CDR3 has 16 amino acids. CDR3 protein: CASSYSGTSLYNEQFF. CDR3 in DNA: TGTGCCAGCAGTTATTCGGGGACTAGCCTTTACAATGAGCAGTTCTTC.